This T cell receptor (beta chain) derives from a study of molecular identifiers for immune sequencing clone quantification. Study-level information: Four of five RNA aliquots from roughly 21,000 or 96,000 naive CD8 T cells were sequenced.

Comments on this clonotype: Its antigen is undetermined. A much larger clone is a single base away; this may be a read error.

Study-wide results and caveats: Clone sizes could be underestimated for highly expanded clones when identical TCR molecules share a barcode.

This CDR3 region has 13 residues. V lost 4 bases to trimming and J lost 5 bases; unmatched junction nucleotides: 4. As previously described, bulk TCR libraries were made using listed TCR primers. From the PCR reads, TCRdb called clonotypes with MiXCR, one entry per CDR3 protein. The sample records about 640,000 distinct CDR3 sequences, 20% being singletons. Sequenced material: naive CD8+ T cells from blood, with Jurkat cell RNA spiked in. As for subset: FACS-sorted CD8+CD4-CCR7+CD45RA+ naive T cells. This clonotype was obtained from a human donor in good health. Some libraries in this study had Jurkat cell RNA spiked in. This chain connects TRBV12-3 or TRBV12-4 to TRBJ1-1; 7 bases agree with TRBD1. The DNA of the CDR3 is TGTGCCAGCAGTTCAGGGGGACAGACTGAAGCTTTCTTT. As protein: CASSSGGQTEAFF.